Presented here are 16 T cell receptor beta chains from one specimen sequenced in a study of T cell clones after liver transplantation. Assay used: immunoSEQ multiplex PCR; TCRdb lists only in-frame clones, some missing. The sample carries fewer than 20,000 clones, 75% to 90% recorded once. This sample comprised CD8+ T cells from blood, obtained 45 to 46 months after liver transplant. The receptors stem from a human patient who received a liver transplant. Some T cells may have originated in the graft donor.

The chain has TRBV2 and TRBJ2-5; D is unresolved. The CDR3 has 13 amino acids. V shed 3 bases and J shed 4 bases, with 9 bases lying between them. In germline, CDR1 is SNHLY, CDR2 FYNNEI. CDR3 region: CASSEGGVETQYF. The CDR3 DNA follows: TGTGCCAGCAGTGAGGGTGGTGTAGAGACCCAGTACTTC.

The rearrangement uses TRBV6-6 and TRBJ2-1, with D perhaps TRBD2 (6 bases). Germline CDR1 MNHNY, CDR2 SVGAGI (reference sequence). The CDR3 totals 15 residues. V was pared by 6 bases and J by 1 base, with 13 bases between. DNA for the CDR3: TGTGCCAGCAGCCCCCTAGCGCCTTCCTACAATGAGCAGTTCTTC. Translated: CASSPLAPSYNEQFF.

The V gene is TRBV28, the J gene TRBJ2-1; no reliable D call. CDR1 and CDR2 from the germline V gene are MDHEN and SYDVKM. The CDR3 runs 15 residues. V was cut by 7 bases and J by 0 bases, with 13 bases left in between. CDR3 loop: CASTETKLSYNEQFF. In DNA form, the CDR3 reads TGTGCCAGCACAGAGACCAAGCTCTCCTACAATGAGCAGTTCTTC.

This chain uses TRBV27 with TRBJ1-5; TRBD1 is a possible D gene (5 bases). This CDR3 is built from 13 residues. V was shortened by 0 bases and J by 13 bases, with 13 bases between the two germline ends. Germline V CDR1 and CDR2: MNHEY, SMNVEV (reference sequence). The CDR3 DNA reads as TGTGCCAGCAGTTTATCGATGTGGGGGGAACAGCATTTT. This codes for CASSLSMWGEQHF.

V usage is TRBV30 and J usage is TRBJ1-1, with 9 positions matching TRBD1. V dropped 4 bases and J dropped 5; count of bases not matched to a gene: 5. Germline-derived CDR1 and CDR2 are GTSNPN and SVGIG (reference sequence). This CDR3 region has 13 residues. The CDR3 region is CAWTTGGRTEAFF. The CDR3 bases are TGTGCCTGGACAACAGGGGGCCGAACTGAAGCTTTCTTT.

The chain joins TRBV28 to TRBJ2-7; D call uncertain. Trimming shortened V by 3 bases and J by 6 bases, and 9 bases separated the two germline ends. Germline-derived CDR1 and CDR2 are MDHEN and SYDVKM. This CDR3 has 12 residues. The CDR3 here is CASSFETGEQYF. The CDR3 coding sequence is TGTGCCAGCAGTTTTGAAACGGGCGAGCAGTACTTC.

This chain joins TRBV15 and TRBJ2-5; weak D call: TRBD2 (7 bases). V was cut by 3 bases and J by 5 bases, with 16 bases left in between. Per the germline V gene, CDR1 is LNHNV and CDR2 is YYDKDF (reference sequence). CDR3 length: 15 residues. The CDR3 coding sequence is TGTGCCACCAGCAGGCCGAGGGGGGGGGACGAGACCCAGTACTTC. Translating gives CATSRPRGGDETQYF.

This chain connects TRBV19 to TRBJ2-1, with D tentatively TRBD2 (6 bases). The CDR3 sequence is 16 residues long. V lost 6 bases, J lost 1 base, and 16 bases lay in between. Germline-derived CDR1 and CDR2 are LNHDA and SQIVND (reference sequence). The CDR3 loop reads CASRTHGGGSYNEQFF. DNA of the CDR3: TGTGCCAGTAGGACACATGGGGGAGGATCCTACAATGAGCAGTTCTTC.

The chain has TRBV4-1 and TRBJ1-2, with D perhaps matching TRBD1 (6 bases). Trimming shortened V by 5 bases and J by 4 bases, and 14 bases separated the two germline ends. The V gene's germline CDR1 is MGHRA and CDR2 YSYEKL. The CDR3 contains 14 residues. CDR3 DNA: TGCGCCAGCAGCGCCCCGGGGGGGCTCTATGGCTACACCTTC. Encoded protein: CASSAPGGLYGYTF.

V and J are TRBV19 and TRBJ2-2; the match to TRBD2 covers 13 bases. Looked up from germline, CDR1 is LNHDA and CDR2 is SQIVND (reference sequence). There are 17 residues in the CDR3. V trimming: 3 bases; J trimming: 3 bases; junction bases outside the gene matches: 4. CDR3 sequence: CASSMKGLAGYTGELFF. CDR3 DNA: TGTGCCAGTAGTATGAAGGGACTAGCGGGATACACCGGGGAGCTGTTTTTT.

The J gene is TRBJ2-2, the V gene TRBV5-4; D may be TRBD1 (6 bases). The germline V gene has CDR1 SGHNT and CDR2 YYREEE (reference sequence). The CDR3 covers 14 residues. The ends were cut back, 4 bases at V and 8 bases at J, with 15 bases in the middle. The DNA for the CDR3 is TGTGCCAGCAGCGGAGCGTACAGGGAGGGGGAGCTGTTTTTT. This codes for CASSGAYREGELFF.

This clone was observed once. This CDR3 reads CASNGLRVFWPQHF. The CDR3 DNA reads TGTGCCAGTAACGGCTTAAGGGTTTTTTGGCCCCAGCATTTT. The chain has TRBV19 and TRBJ1-5; D not resolved. This CDR3 has 14 amino acids. Trimming shortened V by 7 bases and J by 9 bases, and 19 bases separated the two germline ends. Per the germline V gene, CDR1 is LNHDA and CDR2 is SQIVND (reference sequence).

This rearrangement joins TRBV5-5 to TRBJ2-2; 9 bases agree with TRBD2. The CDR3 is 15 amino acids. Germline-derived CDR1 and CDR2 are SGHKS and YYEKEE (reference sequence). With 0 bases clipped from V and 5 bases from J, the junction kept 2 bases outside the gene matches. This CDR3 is CASSLVLAGTGELFF. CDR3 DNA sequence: TGTGCCAGCAGCTTGGTTCTAGCGGGAACCGGGGAGCTGTTTTTT.

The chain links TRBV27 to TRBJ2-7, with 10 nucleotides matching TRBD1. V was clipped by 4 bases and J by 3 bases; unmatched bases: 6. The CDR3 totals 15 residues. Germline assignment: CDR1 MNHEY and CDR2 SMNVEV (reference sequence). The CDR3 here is CASSYGGQGIYEQYF. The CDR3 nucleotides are TGTGCCAGCAGTTATGGGGGACAGGGGATCTACGAGCAGTACTTC.

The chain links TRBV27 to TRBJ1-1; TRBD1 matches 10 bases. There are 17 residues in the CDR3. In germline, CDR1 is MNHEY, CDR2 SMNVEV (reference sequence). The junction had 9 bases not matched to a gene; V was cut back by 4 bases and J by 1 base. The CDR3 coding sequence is TGTGCCAGCAGTTCACCGCGACAGGGGGCCCGGAACACTGAAGCTTTCTTT. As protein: CASSSPRQGARNTEAFF.

The CDR3 protein is CASSKGLAGVAGELFF. The CDR3 bases are TGTGCCAGCAGCAAGGGACTAGCGGGAGTGGCCGGGGAGCTGTTTTTT. The chain recombines TRBV7-8 with TRBJ2-2; TRBD2 matches at 14 bases. The trim removed 5 bases at V and 6 bases at J, leaving 5 bases unmatched. From germline, CDR1 is SGHVS and CDR2 FQNEAQ. The CDR3 has 16 residues. Variable domain in full (rest from reference TRBV7-8 and TRBJ2-2): GAGVSQSPRYKVAKRGQDVALRCDPISGHVSLFWYQQALGQGPEFLTYFQNEAQLDKSGLPSDRFFAERPEGSVSTLKIQRTQQEDSAVYLCASSKGLAGVAGELFFGEGSRLTVL.